This entry concerns a single T cell receptor (beta chain). This CDR3 comprises 12 residues. From germline, CDR1 is LGHDT and CDR2 YNNKEL (reference sequence). The sample comes from a study of monozygotic twins with inflammatory bowel disease. TCRdb processed the 5' RACE reads again and assigns one entry to each CDR3 protein, with no DNA. The sample data list more than 350,000 distinct CDR3 sequences. The source is a human donor with ulcerative colitis or Crohn's disease, or a healthy co-twin of an affected twin (not recorded which). Input material: blood. The chain uses TRBV3-1 and TRBJ1-5; TCRdb returns TRBD1, unconfirmable since there is no DNA. The CDR3 region is CASSLRGQPQHF.